The text below deals with one T cell receptor beta chain. Its antigen is currently unknown. The sample belongs to a study of T cell repertoires in cytomegalovirus infection. Overall study context: Carrying CMV and the relevant HLA type showed in public TCR beta signatures.

Findings and limits, study-wide: Dominating the ex vivo response were TCR beta clonotypes that were CMV-specific and HLA-C-restricted.

Using its own MiXCR run on the reads, TCRdb lists one record per CDR3 protein. The sample comprises fewer than 130,000 distinct CDR3 sequences, roughly 41% of which are singletons, and roughly 70% rests with the top ten. V lost 5 bases to trimming and J lost 5 bases; unmatched junction nucleotides: 12. Germline values: CDR1 SGHVS, CDR2 FQNEAQ. The CDR3 extends over 16 amino acids. V is TRBV7-8 and J is TRBJ2-3; 8 nucleotides line up with TRBD2. The sample here was CD8+ T cells from cultured PBMCs, taken from culture after CMV antigen stimulation. The receptor was isolated from a human donor in good health (CMV status not recorded). Some clones in this sample may be carry-over from other donors' samples. The CDR3 sequence is CASSNLVGGAEDTQYF. DNA for the CDR3: TGTGCCAGCAGCAACCTCGTCGGGGGGGCCGAAGATACGCAGTATTTT.